This paragraph covers one T cell receptor beta chain sequence. These data come from a study of T cell changes during pregnancy in multiple sclerosis. Trimming removed 7 bases from V and 8 bases from J, with 13 bases in between. Germline assignment: CDR1 SGHTA and CDR2 FQGNSA. The CDR3 has 12 residues. The assay was immunoSEQ multiplex PCR, and TCRdb's table has in-frame clones only and misses some. The sample has 75,000 to 100,000 clones, about 92% seen once. The input for sequencing was peripheral blood, taken after pregnancy. The clonotype comes from a female donor with multiple sclerosis, enrolled in a pregnancy study. The chain links TRBV7-2 to TRBJ2-3, with a tentative D call TRBD2 (6 bases). CDR3 DNA: TGTGCCAGCAACGGAGGGGTTGGTACGCAGTATTTT. This codes for CASNGGVGTQYF. The whole variable domain, remainder taken from reference TRBV7-2 and TRBJ2-3, is GAGVSQSPSNKVTEKGKDVELRCDPISGHTALYWYRQSLGQGLEFLIYFQGNSAPDKSGLPSDRFSAERTGGSVSTLTIQRTQQEDSAVYLCASNGGVGTQYFGPGTRLTVL.